This T cell receptor beta chain is drawn from a study of OX40 agonist ivuxolimab in advanced cancers. Study information: Prior therapy, whether anti-PD-1, anti-PD-L1 or anti-CTLA-4, was allowed, and roughly 40% had some.

Repertoires were generated with immunoSEQ multiplex PCR, while TCRdb's copy carries only in-frame clones and drops some. The table shows 55,000 to 70,000 clones, with approximately 90% occurring only once. Notes on this clone: No antigen is known for it.

The study's findings and limits: In general, CD8+ T cells held more expanded clones than CD4+ did, on average.

This specimen consisted of CD4+ or CD8+ T cells sorted from blood, obtained in a trial of the OX40 agonist ivuxolimab. The clonotype originates from an adult with an advanced solid tumor such as melanoma, head and neck, liver or kidney cancer.

The CDR3 protein is CASRGLAFSGNTIYF. CDR3 nucleotide sequence: TGTGCCAGCAGAGGTTTGGCCTTCTCTGGAAACACCATATATTTT. The rearrangement links TRBV28 to TRBJ1-3; no definite D call. Trimming pared 6 bases from V and 0 bases from J, leaving 12 bases between. The CDR3 totals 15 residues. Looked up from germline, CDR1 is MDHEN and CDR2 is SYDVKM.